The 30 T cell receptor beta chains presented below share a single source sample, sequenced in a study of spatial heterogeneity in lung cancer (dated by TCRdb to the late 2010s). The time point label, as the study defines it: blood at routine non-recurrence follow-up after resection. Library creation used 5' RACE. Sequencing was performed on a NextSeq 500. TCRdb reran the public reads through fastp at Q25 and MiXCR, keeping productive beta chains. A single entry per CDR3 protein holds the most common genes and DNA from its merged rows. The sample data list about 10,000 distinct CDR3 sequences, and 20% to 25% of these were observed just once. The ten largest make up about 4% of the sample. This material consisted of PBMCs, taken at follow-up. The receptors stem from a female donor with early-stage non-small cell lung cancer.

This clonotype occurred a few times. The CDR3 DNA follows: TGCGCCAGCAGCTTGGGGACGGGGGGTACGCAGTATTTT. This translates into CASSLGTGGTQYF. The chain is built from TRBV5-1 and TRBJ2-3; the match to TRBD2 covers 7 bases. CDR3 size: 13 residues. CDR1 is SGHRS and CDR2 is YFSETQ in the germline V gene. The V and J ends lost 0 bases and 8 bases, in that order; junction bases with no gene match: 3.

The sample holds a few counts of this clonotype. This rearrangement joins TRBV7-8 to TRBJ2-1, with D perhaps TRBD1 or TRBD2 (5 bases each). The CDR3 extends over 14 amino acids. The germline V gene has CDR1 SGHVS and CDR2 FQNEAQ. V lost 5 bases, J lost 2 bases, and 10 bases lay in between. CDR3 DNA sequence: TGTGCCAGCAGCCCCCGGGGCCCCTACAATGAGCAGTTCTTC. This codes for CASSPRGPYNEQFF.

By share, this clonotype counts as medium-sized. The chain combines TRBV5-1 with TRBJ2-1; D ambiguous. Between the trimmed V and J ends, which lost 1 base and 4 bases, there was a span of 9 bases. Germline V gene sequence: CDR1 SGHRS, CDR2 YFSETQ. The CDR3 is 14 amino acids. CDR3 DNA: TGCGCCAGCAGCTTGAAGGCTGGTTACAATGAGCAGTTCTTC. Translated, it gives CASSLKAGYNEQFF.

This clonotype is deemed medium-sized. The V call is TRBV5-1, the J call TRBJ2-1, with 12 bases lining up with TRBD2. CDR1 and CDR2 from the germline V gene are SGHRS and YFSETQ. The V segment lost 0 bases and the J segment 10 bases; nucleotides outside the gene matches: 8. The CDR3 spans 16 residues. CDR3 residues: CASSLDIASGRGEQFF. The CDR3 DNA is TGCGCCAGCAGCTTGGATATCGCTAGCGGGAGGGGGGAGCAGTTCTTC. The whole variable domain, remainder taken from reference TRBV5-1 and TRBJ2-1, is KAGVTQTPRYLIKTRGQQVTLSCSPISGHRSVSWYQQTPGQGLQFLFEYFSETQRNKGNFPGRFSGRQFSNSRSEMNVSTLELGDSALYLCASSLDIASGRGEQFFGPGTRLTVL.

CDR3 sequence: CSVVVGRGDTQYF. CDR3 in DNA: TGCAGCGTTGTTGTGGGGAGAGGGGATACGCAGTATTTT. V and J are TRBV29-1 and TRBJ2-3; D might be TRBD2 (5 bases). This CDR3 region has 13 residues. Deletions cut 4 bases from V and 6 bases from J, with 14 bases between. Per the germline V gene, CDR1 is SQVTM and CDR2 is ANQGSEA.

This clonotype occurred a few times. This rearrangement joins TRBV7-8 to TRBJ1-1; no definite D call. V was pared by 4 bases and J by 4 bases, with 7 bases between. The length of the CDR3 is 12 residues. Germline V gene data show CDR1 as SGHVS and CDR2 as FQNEAQ. The DNA of the CDR3 is TGTGCCAGCAGCTATTGGGGCACTGAAGCTTTCTTT. It specifies CASSYWGTEAFF.

The genes are TRBV7-8 and TRBJ2-1, with 9 nucleotides matching TRBD1. In germline, CDR1 is SGHVS, CDR2 FQNEAQ. Trimming took 1 base from V and 7 from J; bases not matched to a gene: 8. This CDR3 spans 16 amino acids. In DNA, the CDR3 is TGTGCCAGCAGCTTAGGTGCAGGGACAGGGAGGAATGAGCAGTTCTTC. Encoded protein: CASSLGAGTGRNEQFF.

Turning to this clonotype: One end of the junction varies from germline; a read error may be responsible. The chain uses TRBV5-1 and TRBJ1-6; D is perhaps TRBD1 (5 bases). This CDR3 is built from 14 residues. Germline V lookup: CDR1 SGHRS, CDR2 YFSETQ. CDR3 nucleotides: TGCGCCAGCAGCTTGGACCAGGGAGGATCACACCTCCACTTT. Amino acids: CASSLDQGGSHLHF.

This clonotype appeared a few times. The chain links TRBV27 to TRBJ2-5, with a tentative D call TRBD1 (6 bases). The CDR3 is 15 residues long. CDR1 MNHEY and CDR2 SMNVEV come from the germline V gene (reference sequence). V was pared by 6 bases and J by 0 bases, with 14 bases between. Here the CDR3 reads CASSPRTGYQETQYF. In DNA, the CDR3 is TGTGCCAGCAGCCCTAGAACAGGGTACCAAGAGACCCAGTACTTC.

V gene TRBV25-1 combines with J gene TRBJ2-2, with D possibly TRBD1 on 6 matching bases. Trimming stripped 5 bases from V and 2 bases from J, with 12 bases between. CDR1 and CDR2 from the germline V gene are MGHDK and SYGVNS. The CDR3 consists of 15 residues. CDR3 nucleotides: TGTGCCAGCAGTATCCCGGGACAAAACACCGGGGAGCTGTTTTTT. It specifies CASSIPGQNTGELFF.

V usage is TRBV18 and J usage is TRBJ2-7; D may be TRBD1 (6 bases). The CDR3 has 14 amino acids. Trimming shortened V by 3 bases and J by 2 bases, and 11 bases separated the two germline ends. Germline V CDR1 and CDR2: KGHSH, LQKENI. CDR3: CASSPPGVPYEQYF. The CDR3 nucleotides are TGTGCCAGCTCACCCCCAGGGGTCCCCTACGAGCAGTACTTC.

This clonotype occurred a few times. This chain connects TRBV6-2 or TRBV6-3 to TRBJ2-3; D gene ambiguous. V lost 8 bases to trimming and J lost 0 bases, with 6 bases between them. The CDR3 runs 12 residues. Per germline, CDR1 MNHEY and CDR2 SVGEGT. In DNA, the CDR3 is TGTGCCAGCCGCGAAAGCACAGATACGCAGTATTTT. Translating it yields CASRESTDTQYF.

This clonotype is categorized as medium-sized. This rearrangement joins TRBV28 to TRBJ2-7; D assignment may be TRBD1 or TRBD2 (5 bases each). Trimming stripped 1 base from V and 6 bases from J, with 16 bases between. The CDR3 is made up of 15 amino acids. Germline V gives CDR1 MDHEN, CDR2 SYDVKM. The CDR3 nucleotides read TGTGCCAGCAGTTTATTGGCGCAGGGAGATAGCGAGCAGTACTTC. Translating it yields CASSLLAQGDSEQYF. Based on the CDR3 plus reference TRBV28 and TRBJ2-7, the full variable domain is DVKVTQSSRYLVKRTGEKVFLECVQDMDHENMFWYRQDPGLGLRLIYFSYDVKMKEKGDIPEGYSVSREKKERFSLILESASTNQTSMYLCASSLLAQGDSEQYFGPGTRLTVT.

The chain joins TRBV10-3 to TRBJ2-7; 13 nucleotides match TRBD2. CDR3 length: 18 amino acids. V gave up 10 bases and J gave up 0 bases; unmatched junction bases: 15. The germline CDR1 and CDR2 sequences are ENHRY and SYGVKD. CDR3 sequence: CATRDSPGLAGYSYEQYF. The CDR3 DNA sequence: TGTGCCACCAGGGACAGTCCGGGACTAGCGGGATACTCCTACGAGCAGTACTTC.

This clonotype was recorded a few times. The chain recombines TRBV13 with TRBJ2-7; 8 nucleotides agree with TRBD2. This CDR3 is 15 amino acids long. Germline trimming cut 3 bases from V and 7 bases from J; bases unmatched to any gene: 11. Germline loops: CDR1 PRHDT, CDR2 FYEKMQ (reference sequence). The chain's CDR3 is CASSLGREGPREQYF. Here the CDR3 DNA reads TGTGCCAGCAGCTTGGGCCGGGAGGGCCCGAGGGAGCAGTACTTC.

The CDR3 nucleotides are TGTGCCGGCTCTGAGGGTGTCGGTAAATATGGCTACACCTTC. It codes for CAGSEGVGKYGYTF. This chain connects TRBV28 to TRBJ1-2; D remains unclear. Per the germline V gene, CDR1 is MDHEN and CDR2 is SYDVKM. There are 14 residues in the CDR3. The V and J ends lost 11 bases and 5 bases respectively, with 21 bases between them.

This clonotype was observed a handful of times. The chain uses TRBV5-1 and TRBJ2-1, with 12 bases identical to TRBD2. The CDR3 totals 17 residues. Unmatched junction bases numbered 10, after V lost 2 bases and J lost 7 bases. Germline CDR1 is SGHRS and CDR2 is YFSETQ. CDR3 nucleotides: TGCGCCAGCAGCTTAATAGCGGCTAGCGGGAGGGAAAATGAGCAGTTCTTC. Its translation is CASSLIAASGRENEQFF.

In this sample, this clonotype turned up a few times. The chain links TRBV19 to TRBJ2-4; TRBD2 might be the D (5 bases). In germline, CDR1 is LNHDA, CDR2 SQIVND (reference sequence). CDR3 length equals 16 residues. Trimming shortened V by 6 bases and J by 0 bases, and 15 bases separated the two germline ends. CDR3 protein: CASSGMPPLAKNIQYF. The CDR3 nucleotides are TGTGCCAGTAGCGGGATGCCGCCCCTAGCCAAAAACATTCAGTACTTC.

CDR3 DNA sequence: TGTGCCAGCAGCGCTCAACAGGGTCGGACAGATACGCAGTATTTT. Translating gives CASSAQQGRTDTQYF. The chain carries TRBV7-6 and TRBJ2-3; a weak D match, TRBD1 (6 bases). V lost 5 bases, J lost 3 bases, and 15 bases lay in between. Germline V gives CDR1 SGHVS, CDR2 FNYEAQ. The CDR3 consists of 15 residues.

There are a few counts of this clonotype. This chain joins TRBV9 and TRBJ2-7, with D possibly being TRBD1 (6 bases). V lost 3 bases and J 8 bases, leaving 21 bases between the germline ends. Germline V gene data show CDR1 as SGDLS and CDR2 as YYNGEE. CDR3 length equals 15 residues. CDR3 coding DNA: TGTGCCAGCAGCGCTGAGGGGGACCACCTTTACCAGCAGTACTTC. This encodes CASSAEGDHLYQQYF.

This clonotype rates as medium-sized. The CDR3 coding sequence is TGTGCCAGCAGTTTAGCAGGACTGAACTATGGCTACACCTTC. Amino acid sequence: CASSLAGLNYGYTF. The chain couples TRBV12-3 or TRBV12-4 to TRBJ1-2; D remains ambiguous. The length of the CDR3 is 14 residues. Between the trimmed V and J ends, which lost 0 bases and 2 bases, there was a span of 7 bases.

This chain joins TRBV28 and TRBJ1-1; tentatively, D is TRBD1 (6 bases). Germline V gene data show CDR1 as MDHEN and CDR2 as SYDVKM. The CDR3 is 16 residues long. Trimming cost V 6 bases and J 1 base, with 18 bases left between them. The CDR3 DNA is TGTGCCAGCAGGCATCAGTTGCGGGGGCAGAACACTGAAGCTTTCTTT. This gives the protein CASRHQLRGQNTEAFF.

The chain combines TRBV5-6 with TRBJ2-3; 8 positions match TRBD2. J gave up 0 bases and V 7 bases, and 22 bases lay outside the gene matches. The CDR3 sequence is 20 residues long. Per the germline V gene, CDR1 is SGHDT and CDR2 is YYEEEE. The CDR3 sequence is CASQIWKTAAGATSTDTQYF. CDR3 nucleotides: TGTGCCAGCCAAATCTGGAAAACCGCAGCGGGAGCCACTAGCACAGATACGCAGTATTTT.

Within the sample, this clonotype is medium-sized. This rearrangement joins TRBV7-8 to TRBJ1-6; 7 bases line up with TRBD1. The J segment lost 7 bases and the V segment lost 2 bases, leaving 8 bases of the junction unmatched. The germline V gene encodes CDR1 SGHVS and CDR2 FQNEAQ. The CDR3 has 16 amino acids. CDR3 sequence: CASSLPEDRKNSPLHF. The CDR3 region has the DNA TGTGCCAGCAGCTTACCTGAGGACAGGAAGAATTCACCCCTCCACTTT.

In its sample, this clonotype is medium-sized (0.01 to 0.1%). The V and J genes are TRBV7-9 and TRBJ2-1; TRBD2 is a possible D gene (7 bases). The germline V and J ends were trimmed by 3 bases and 7 bases, with 13 bases remaining between them. Germline-derived CDR1 and CDR2 are SEHNR and FQNEAQ (reference sequence). The CDR3 is 14 amino acids. In nucleotides, the CDR3 is TGTGCCAGCAGCTTGGGAGGGGGGTCGAATGAGCAGTTCTTC. Translation: CASSLGGGSNEQFF.

This clonotype was found a few times. The CDR3 bases are TGTGCCAGCAGTTTTCTGACTAGTGCGGCCAAAAACATTCAGTACTTC. Its translation: CASSFLTSAAKNIQYF. V gene TRBV28 combines with J gene TRBJ2-4; a possible D gene is TRBD2 (6 bases). Trimming took 3 bases from V and 1 from J, leaving 13 bases between them. The length of the CDR3 is 16 residues. The germline gives CDR1 MDHEN, CDR2 SYDVKM. The whole variable domain, filled in from reference TRBV28 and TRBJ2-4, reads DVKVTQSSRYLVKRTGEKVFLECVQDMDHENMFWYRQDPGLGLRLIYFSYDVKMKEKGDIPEGYSVSREKKERFSLILESASTNQTSMYLCASSFLTSAAKNIQYFGAGTRLSVL.

This clonotype was recorded a few times. V gene TRBV7-9 combines with J gene TRBJ2-3, with 7 bases that match TRBD1. Germline V gives CDR1 SEHNR, CDR2 FQNEAQ (reference sequence). This CDR3 region has 18 residues. Trimming at V came to 3 bases and at J to 0 bases, leaving 12 bases not matched to a gene. The DNA of the CDR3 is TGTGCCAGCAGCTTGGGACAGTGGTATAAGACTAGCACAGATACGCAGTATTTT. Translating it yields CASSLGQWYKTSTDTQYF. Full variable domain (rest looked up from reference TRBV7-9 and TRBJ2-3): DTGVSQNPRHKITKRGQNVTFRCDPISEHNRLYWYRQTLGQGPEFLTYFQNEAQLEKSRLLSDRFSAERPKGSFSTLEIQRTEQGDSAMYLCASSLGQWYKTSTDTQYFGPGTRLTVL.

This clonotype is labeled medium-sized. The V call is TRBV28, the J call TRBJ2-3, with TRBD2 matching 14 bases. V lost 10 bases and J lost 5; bases outside the gene matches: 20. CDR1 MDHEN and CDR2 SYDVKM come from the germline V gene. The CDR3 spans 19 residues. CDR3 in amino acids: CATSGFRKGLAGVGDTQYF. DNA for the CDR3: TGTGCCACCTCGGGCTTTCGGAAGGGACTAGCGGGAGTAGGAGATACGCAGTATTTT.

A single count supports this clonotype. This chain uses TRBV19 with TRBJ2-2; 11 bases map to TRBD2. The CDR3 runs 20 residues. The V gene end was trimmed by 3 bases and the J gene end by 1 base; junction bases not matched to a gene: 13. Germline V gene data show CDR1 as LNHDA and CDR2 as SQIVND (reference sequence). The CDR3 bases are TGTGCCAGTAGTATTCCCCCACTACTAGCGGGAGAGATGAACACCGGGGAGCTGTTTTTT. It translates to CASSIPPLLAGEMNTGELFF.

The chain links TRBV29-1 to TRBJ1-1; D gene ambiguous. The CDR3 runs to 12 residues. The V end lost 8 bases, the J end lost 1 base, and 11 bases lay between the germline ends. Looked up from germline, CDR1 is SQVTM and CDR2 is ANQGSEA. CDR3 residues: CSFWHRNTEAFF. The CDR3 nucleotides are TGCAGCTTTTGGCATAGGAACACTGAAGCTTTCTTT. Looking up the rest from reference TRBV29-1 and TRBJ1-1 gives the full variable domain: SAVISQKPSRDICQRGTSLTIQCQVDSQVTMMFWYRQQPGQSLTLIATANQGSEATYESGFVIDKFPISRPNLTFSTLTVSNMSPEDSSIYLCSFWHRNTEAFFGQGTRLTVV.